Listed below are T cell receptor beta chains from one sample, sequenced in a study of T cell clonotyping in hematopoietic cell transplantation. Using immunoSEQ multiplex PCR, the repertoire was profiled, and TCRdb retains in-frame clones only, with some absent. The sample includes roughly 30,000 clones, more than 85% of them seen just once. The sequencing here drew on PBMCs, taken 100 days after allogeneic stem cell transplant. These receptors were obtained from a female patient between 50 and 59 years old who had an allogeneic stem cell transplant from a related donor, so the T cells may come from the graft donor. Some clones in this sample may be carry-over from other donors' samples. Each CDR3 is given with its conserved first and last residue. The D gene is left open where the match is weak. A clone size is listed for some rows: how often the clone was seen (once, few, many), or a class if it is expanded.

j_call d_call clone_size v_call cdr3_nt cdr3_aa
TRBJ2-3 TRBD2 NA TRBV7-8 TGTGCCAGCAGCTTATCCCTCATTATTGGGACTAGCCGGGATACGCAGTATTTT CASSLSLIIGTSRDTQYF
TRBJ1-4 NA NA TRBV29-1 TGCGGCGTGTACCAGGTTGGGACTAATGAAAAACTGTTTTTT CGVYQVGTNEKLFF
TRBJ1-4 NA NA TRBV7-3 TGTGCCAGCAACATGACCCGGTCGGGTACGGCTAATGAAAAACTGTTTTTT CASNMTRSGTANEKLFF
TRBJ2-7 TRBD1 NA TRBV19 TGTGCCAGTAGTCCGTGGACAGGGACCGAGCAGTACTTC CASSPWTGTEQYF
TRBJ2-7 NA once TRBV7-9 TGTGCCAGCAGCTTAGCGCAGGGGCGGTACGAGCAGTACTTC CASSLAQGRYEQYF
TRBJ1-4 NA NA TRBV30 TGTGCCTGGAGTGTATCAGGGGAAAAACTGTTTTTT CAWSVSGEKLFF
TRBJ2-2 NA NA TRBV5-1 TGCGCCAGCAGCACACCTACAGGGTTCACAGGGGAGCTGTTTTTT CASSTPTGFTGELFF
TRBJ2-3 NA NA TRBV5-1 TGCGCCAGCAGCTTGTTGGCGGACACAACGACAGATACGCAGTATTTT CASSLLADTTTDTQYF
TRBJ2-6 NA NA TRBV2 TGTGCCAGCAGAACTCAAAGCTCTGGGGCCAACGTCCTGACTTTC CASRTQSSGANVLTF
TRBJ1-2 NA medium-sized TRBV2 TGTGCCAGCAGGAGGGCCATGCCTGGTGGCTACACCTTC CASRRAMPGGYTF
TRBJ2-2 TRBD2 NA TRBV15 TGTGCCTCAGGGCGGGGGGTTAACACCGGGGAGCTGTTTTTT CASGRGVNTGELFF
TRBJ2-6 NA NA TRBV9 TGTGCCAGCAGCGTCGGACTGCCTTCTGGGGCCAACGTCCTGACTTTC CASSVGLPSGANVLTF
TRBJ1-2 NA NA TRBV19 TGTGCCAGTAGTATGGGGGGGAACTATGGCTACACCTTC CASSMGGNYGYTF
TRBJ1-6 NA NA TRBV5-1 TGCGCCAGCAGCTTGGGCCAGTCCTATAATTCACCCCTCCACTTT CASSLGQSYNSPLHF
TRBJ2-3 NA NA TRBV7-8 TGTGCCAGCAGCTTAAGAAGGGGCACAGATACGCAGTATTTT CASSLRRGTDTQYF
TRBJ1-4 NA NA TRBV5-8 TGTGCCACCACAGGGAGGGGGTATGAAAAACTGTTTTTT CATTGRGYEKLFF
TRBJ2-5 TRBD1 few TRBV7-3 TGTGCCAGCAGCTCCGTTGGCAGGGGGCGAGAGACCCAGTACTTC CASSSVGRGRETQYF
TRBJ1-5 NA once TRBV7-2 TGTGCCAGCAGCTTAAATGGGGGGCTGGGGCAGCCCCAGCATTTT CASSLNGGLGQPQHF
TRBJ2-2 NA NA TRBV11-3 TGTGCCAGCAGCCCCCTTCCTTTGACCGGGGAGCTGTTTTTT CASSPLPLTGELFF
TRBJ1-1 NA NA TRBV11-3 TGTGCCAGCAGCTTATGGGGGAACACTGAAGCTTTCTTT CASSLWGNTEAFF
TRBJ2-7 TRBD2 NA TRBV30 TGTGCCTGGAGTGACGGGACGGGAGGATACGAGCAGTACTTC CAWSDGTGGYEQYF
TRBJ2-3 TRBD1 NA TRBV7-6 TGTGCCAGCAGCTTAGACAGGGGGCTGGATACGCAGTATTTT CASSLDRGLDTQYF
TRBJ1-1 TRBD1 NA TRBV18 TGTGCCAGCTCACCACGGACAGGGATAGACACTGAAGCTTTCTTT CASSPRTGIDTEAFF
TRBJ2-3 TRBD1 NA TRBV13 TGTGCCAGCAGCACCGCGGACAGGTTAAGCACAGATACGCAGTATTTT CASSTADRLSTDTQYF